Included here is one TCR beta chain sequence, with context. This CDR3 spans 15 amino acids. Losses at the gene ends were 1 base for V and 10 bases for J; bases not matched to a gene: 5. CDR1 and CDR2 from the germline V gene are SGHDT and YYEEEE. Clones were read by immunoSEQ multiplex PCR, and TCRdb kept only the in-frame ones, dropping some. The table lists under 120,000 clones, 69% of them singletons. The data originate from a study of blood T cell repertoires in COVID-19. The sequencing input was peripheral blood. The genes are TRBV5-6 and TRBJ1-6; 10 bases match TRBD1. This receptor was identified in an elderly man with acute or convalescent COVID-19. CDR3 protein: CASSLSGTGASPLHF. The CDR3 DNA follows: TGTGCCAGCAGCTTGTCTGGGACAGGGGCATCACCCCTCCACTTT. Full variable domain (outside the CDR3, taken from reference TRBV5-6 and TRBJ1-6): DAGVTQSPTHLIKTRGQQVTLRCSPKSGHDTVSWYQQALGQGPQFIFQYYEEEERQRGNFPDRFSGHQFPNYSSELNVNALLLGDSALYLCASSLSGTGASPLHFGNGTRLTVT.